The present entry profiles one T cell receptor beta chain with its context. The antigen is undetermined. This sample is part of a study of post-analysis software for immune sequencing data. Study-wide context: As for disease course, relapsing-remitting, secondary progressive and progressive-relapsing multiple sclerosis were all included. Study-level points and caveats: The F measure placed samples prepared in the same batch into strongly shared clusters. In patients, TRBV5-6, TRBV5-1 and TRBV20-1 belonged to five TRBV segments found more frequently than in controls. The study found significantly lower normalized Chao1 diversity in multiple sclerosis patients than in controls.

The TCR beta cDNA libraries contained unique molecular identifiers. The yield from about 1 to 10 million T cells was roughly 0.5 million cDNA molecules in total. Each CDR3 protein gets one entry after TCRdb re-called the PCR reads with MiXCR. The sample holds approximately 730,000 distinct CDR3 sequences; roughly 50% are singletons and the top ten take approximately 5%. The V gene end was trimmed by 6 bases and the J gene end by 2 bases; junction bases not matched to a gene: 16. The CDR3 sequence is 17 residues long. CDR1 and CDR2 from the germline V gene are LGHNA and YNFKEQ. The sequence was obtained from a girl aged 10 to 17 with multiple sclerosis. Sequenced material: blood. J is TRBJ2-7 and V is TRBV4-2, with 7 positions matching TRBD2. This CDR3 is CASSPEEASGVTYEQYF. The CDR3 bases are TGTGCCAGCAGTCCCGAGGAAGCTAGCGGAGTTACCTACGAGCAGTACTTC.